These T cell receptor beta chains were read from a single sample in a study of tumor-infiltrating lymphocytes in glioblastoma multiforme. TCRdb passed the multiplex PCR reads through MiXCR, listing each CDR3 protein once. The table has 8,000 or so distinct CDR3 sequences, around 80% seen once. The sequenced sample was brain tumor tissue. The source of these receptors is a male donor with glioblastoma. Both conserved end residues are part of each CDR3. A D gene is named only where the DNA matches it firmly. A row's size may be missing; if present it is once, few, many or a size class.

CDR3	DNA	J	D	V	size
CSARGTQDKSYNEQFF	TGCAGTGCTAGAGGCACTCAGGACAAATCCTACAATGAGCAGTTCTTC	TRBJ2-1	NA	TRBV20-1	NA
CASSPPGKPYGQYF	TGTGCCAGCAGCCCGCCAGGAAAGCCCTACGGGCAGTACTTC	TRBJ2-7	NA	TRBV11-2	NA
CASSQYPYRLNTEAFF	TGCGCCAGCAGCCAATATCCGTACAGACTGAACACTGAAGCTTTCTTT	TRBJ1-1	NA	TRBV4-1	NA
CASSRQGYGELFF	TGTGCCAGCAGCCGACAGGGGTACGGGGAGCTGTTTTTT	TRBJ2-2	TRBD1	TRBV11-3	NA
CASRYPRRSYEQYF	TGCGCCAGCAGATACCCCCGGAGGTCCTACGAACAGTACTTC	TRBJ2-7	NA	TRBV10-1	NA
CAGSLAVWGPSRNKQFF	TGTGCGGGCAGCTTAGCAGTATGGGGGCCTTCGCGCAATAAGCAGTTCTTC	TRBJ2-1	NA	TRBV11-2	NA
CASSLERQETQYF	TGTGCCAGCAGCTTAGAACGACAAGAGACCCAGTACTTC	TRBJ2-5	NA	TRBV11-2	NA
CASPGGETYEQYF	TGTGCCAGCCCTGGGGGCGAGACCTACGAGCAGTACTTC	TRBJ2-7	NA	TRBV6-1	NA
CASSGGQSTEAFF	TGCGCTAGCAGCGGCGGACAGTCCACTGAAGCTTTCTTT	TRBJ1-1	NA	TRBV4-1	few
CSVSLFEGQGNTGELFF	TGCAGCGTGTCGCTTTTTGAGGGACAGGGGAACACCGGGGAGCTGTTTTTT	TRBJ2-2	TRBD1	TRBV29-1	NA
CATRAGDQETQYF	TGTGCCACCAGGGCGGGAGACCAAGAGACCCAGTACTTC	TRBJ2-5	TRBD2	TRBV24-1	few
CSANNRDRGTYEQYF	TGCAGTGCTAACAACCGGGACAGGGGCACCTACGAGCAGTACTTC	TRBJ2-7	TRBD1	TRBV20-1	few
CGARGLGLAGETQYF	TGCGGTGCTAGAGGTTTGGGACTAGCGGGAGAGACCCAGTACTTC	TRBJ2-5	TRBD2	TRBV20-1	NA
CSATRDEDVADTQYF	TGCAGTGCCACTCGGGATGAAGACGTCGCAGATACGCAGTATTTT	TRBJ2-3	NA	TRBV20-1	NA
CASSWEGTGVQPQHF	TGTGCCAGCAGTTGGGAGGGGACAGGGGTCCAGCCCCAGCATTTT	TRBJ1-5	TRBD1	TRBV12-3/TRBV12-4	once
CSTSRLETYEQYF	TGCAGTACCAGTCGACTGGAGACCTATGAGCAGTACTTC	TRBJ2-7	NA	TRBV20-1	few
CASNLGLAGNLDEQFF	TGTGCCAGCAACTTAGGACTAGCGGGAAACCTCGATGAGCAGTTCTTC	TRBJ2-1	TRBD2	TRBV7-9	NA
CTSSFGGPNEQLF	TGTACTAGCAGCTTCGGAGGGCCCAATGAGCAGTTATTC	TRBJ2-1	NA	TRBV11-3	NA
CSARAPGADEPQHF	TGCAGTGCTAGGGCACCGGGGGCCGATGAGCCCCAGCACTTT	TRBJ1-5	NA	TRBV20-1	NA
CANSSTGILEQYF	TGTGCCAACAGCAGCACAGGGATTCTCGAGCAGTACTTC	TRBJ2-7	NA	TRBV11-2	NA
CGASRPGLAGTSEQFF	TGCGGTGCTAGTCGACCGGGACTAGCGGGAACGAGTGAGCAGTTCTTC	TRBJ2-1	TRBD2	TRBV20-1	NA
CASSLDQIHELFF	TGTGCCAGCAGTCTCGATCAAATCCATGAGCTGTTCTTC	TRBJ2-1	NA	TRBV28	NA
CVRSSNWDRDTDTQYF	TGTGTCAGAAGCTCCAACTGGGACAGGGACACAGATACGCAGTATTTT	TRBJ2-3	TRBD1	TRBV5-3	NA
CASSFGAGEWDEQYF	TGTGCCAGCAGCTTTGGAGCGGGAGAGTGGGACGAGCAGTACTTC	TRBJ2-7	TRBD2	TRBV7-9	NA
CASSPQDRTNQPQHF	TGTGCCAGCAGCCCCCAGGACAGGACCAATCAGCCCCAGCATTTT	TRBJ1-5	TRBD1	TRBV7-8	NA
CASSGQGLAEQYF	TGTGCCAGCAGTGGACAGGGTTTGGCCGAGCAGTACTTC	TRBJ2-7	TRBD1	TRBV2	many
CASSQISTEAFF	TGCGCCAGCAGCCAGATTTCGACTGAAGCTTTCTTT	TRBJ1-1	NA	TRBV4-1	NA
CATWTGEETQCF	TGCGCCACCTGGACAGGGGAGGAGACCCAGTGCTTC	TRBJ2-5	TRBD1	TRBV10-2	NA
CGVEDSTDYGYTF	TGCGGCGTTGAAGATTCCACTGACTATGGCTACACCTTC	TRBJ1-2	NA	TRBV29-1	once
CAISEKLNYGYTF	TGTGCCATCAGTGAGAAACTTAACTATGGCTACACCTTC	TRBJ1-2	NA	TRBV10-3	NA
CSPQTCDSYEQYF	TGCAGCCCCCAAACTTGCGACTCCTACGAGCAGTACTTC	TRBJ2-7	NA	TRBV29-1	NA
CACRPGGVNEQFF	TGCGCCTGCAGACCCGGGGGAGTCAATGAGCAGTTCTTC	TRBJ2-1	NA	TRBV6-2/TRBV6-3	few
CASLFEGRDTQYF	TGTGCCAGCTTATTCGAGGGCCGGGACACGCAGTATTTT	TRBJ2-3	NA	TRBV12-3/TRBV12-4	medium-sized
CASSLGQNYGYTF	TGTGCCAGCAGCCTCGGACAGAACTATGGCTACACCTTC	TRBJ1-2	NA	TRBV11-3	few
CAISEYTVGSPLHF	TGTGCCATCAGTGAGTACACGGTGGGCTCACCCCTCCACTTT	TRBJ1-6	NA	TRBV10-3	NA
CASSYRGNGNTEAFF	TGTGCCAGCAGTTACCGAGGAAATGGGAACACTGAAGCTTTCTTT	TRBJ1-1	NA	TRBV6-5	few
CASRRDGLTGELFF	TGTGCCAGCAGGAGGGACGGACTCACCGGGGAGCTGTTTTTT	TRBJ2-2	NA	TRBV6-1	NA
CASKTGQGAYYEQFF	TGTGCCAGCAAAACGGGACAGGGAGCCTACTACGAGCAGTTCTTC	TRBJ2-1	TRBD1	TRBV6-1	once
CSANHGTDSTDTQYF	TGCAGTGCTAACCACGGGACGGACTCGACAGATACGCAGTATTTT	TRBJ2-3	NA	TRBV20-1	few
CASSYPDGTRDEQYF	TGTGCCAGCAGTTACCCAGATGGGACACGGGACGAGCAGTACTTC	TRBJ2-7	NA	TRBV6-6	once
CASSYDGAGTGELVF	TGTGCCAGCAGTTATGATGGGGCGGGGACCGGGGAGCTGGTTTTT	TRBJ2-2	NA	TRBV6-2/TRBV6-3	once
CSARDGVNYNEQFF	TGCAGTGCTAGGGACGGGGTGAACTACAATGAGCAATTCTTC	TRBJ2-1	NA	TRBV20-1	NA
CASSLPGTTLSGANVLTF	TGTGCCAGCAGTTTACCGGGGACAACCCTTTCTGGGGCCAACGTCCTGACTTTC	TRBJ2-6	NA	TRBV28	NA
CSARPGTVNTGELFF	TGCAGTGCTAGACCCGGGACAGTTAACACCGGGGAGCTGTTTTTT	TRBJ2-2	TRBD1	TRBV20-1	NA
CASSFLFGDSGAGEQYF	TGTGCCAGCAGCTTCCTGTTCGGGGACTCCGGGGCGGGCGAGCAGTACTTC	TRBJ2-7	NA	TRBV7-8	NA
CASSGTSWGSGELFF	TGCGCCAGCAGCGGGACTAGCTGGGGGTCTGGGGAGCTGTTTTTT	TRBJ2-2	TRBD2	TRBV5-1	NA
CASWDTEKPFF	TGTGCCAGCTGGGACACCGAGAAGCCGTTTTTT	TRBJ2-2	NA	TRBV11-1	NA
CAYTGCSGANDLTF	TGTGCCTATACAGGATGCTCTGGGGCCAACGACCTGACTTTC	TRBJ2-6	NA	TRBV30	NA
CASSSERSGRIFTMGNERFF	TGTGCCAGCAGCTCCGAACGGAGCGGGAGGATCTTCACCATGGGCAATGAGCGGTTCTTC	TRBJ2-1	TRBD2	TRBV11-3	once
CASGTRLREQYF	TGTGCCAGCGGGACAAGGCTACGAGAGCAGTACTTC	TRBJ2-7	NA	TRBV6-2/TRBV6-3	large
CASSSSPGNTGELFF	TGTGCCAGCAGCTCCAGCCCGGGGAACACCGGGGAGCTGTTTTTT	TRBJ2-2	NA	TRBV5-5	NA
CSVRDTDIGYGYTF	TGCAGCGTACGGGACACCGACATTGGCTATGGCTACACCTTC	TRBJ1-2	NA	TRBV29-1	NA
CASRSTGTSGLAEIYHEQFF	TGTGCCAGCAGATCTACCGGGACTAGCGGCCTAGCGGAAATATACCATGAGCAGTTCTTC	TRBJ2-1	TRBD2	TRBV5-5	NA
CSVQNDSIIQETQYF	TGCAGCGTTCAAAACGACAGTATAATCCAAGAGACCCAGTACTTC	TRBJ2-5	NA	TRBV29-1	once
CASSDLGRGYTF	TGTGCCAGCAGTGATCTGGGGAGAGGCTACACCTTC	TRBJ1-2	NA	TRBV2	many
CSVDGLAGDNEQFF	TGCAGCGTTGATGGACTAGCGGGAGACAATGAGCAGTTCTTC	TRBJ2-1	TRBD2	TRBV29-1	many
CASSSDREDNNPPLHF	TGTGCCAGTAGCTCGGACAGGGAGGATAATAATCCACCCCTCCACTTT	TRBJ1-6	TRBD1	TRBV5-4	few